The 20 T cell receptor beta chains below come from one sample, sequenced in a study of control samples from healthy donors and cancer patients. Only in-frame clones appear in the TCRdb table, and some are missing; sequencing was by immunoSEQ multiplex PCR. This sample's table reports 150,000 to 200,000 clones. Sequenced sample: blood. Source of these receptors: a woman in her 30s in good health.

The V call is TRBV27, the J call TRBJ2-1, with 11 bases identical to TRBD1. The germline CDR1 and CDR2 sequences are MNHEY and SMNVEV (reference sequence). The CDR3 consists of 15 residues. The V segment lost 6 bases and the J segment 7 bases; nucleotides outside the gene matches: 8. CDR3 sequence: CASRGGTGGSNEQFF. CDR3 coding DNA: TGTGCCAGCAGGGGCGGGACAGGGGGGAGTAATGAGCAGTTCTTC.

The chain combines TRBV7-2 with TRBJ2-2; 8 positions match TRBD2. V lost 8 bases, J lost 7 bases, and 15 bases stayed unmatched. This CDR3 has 16 residues. CDR1 is SGHTA, CDR2 FQGNSA, per germline. The CDR3 nucleotides read TGTGCCAGCCCGGGGAGCGGGGGCTGGTCGGGCGGGGAGCTGTTTTTT. Encoded protein: CASPGSGGWSGGELFF.

Concerning this clone: One junction end does not reproduce the germline sequence, and a read error may be involved. The rearrangement links TRBV3-1 (or the pseudogene TRBV3-2) to TRBJ2-6, with 8 bases fitting TRBD1. Germline CDR1 LGHDT, CDR2 YNNKEL (reference sequence). CDR3 length: 17 amino acids. This chain's CDR3 is CACRRQGPYSGANVLTF. In DNA form, the CDR3 reads TGTGCCTGCAGAAGACAGGGGCCGTACTCTGGGGCCAACGTCCTGACTTTC.

The chain links TRBV4-2 to TRBJ2-4, with TRBD1 matching over 7 bases. V shed 4 bases and J 7 bases; nucleotides not matched to a gene: 7. Germline V CDR1 and CDR2: LGHNA, YNFKEQ. The CDR3 consists of 14 residues. The CDR3 bases are TGTGCCAGCAGCCCCCTTCAGGGGGAGAACATTCAGTACTTC. It yields the protein CASSPLQGENIQYF.

The rearrangement links TRBV2 to TRBJ2-2, with D unresolved. V gave up 8 bases and J gave up 6 bases, with 13 bases separating them. Looked up from germline, CDR1 is SNHLY and CDR2 is FYNNEI. The CDR3 extends over 13 amino acids. CDR3 protein: CASRPPGSGELFF. The CDR3 DNA reads as TGTGCCAGCCGTCCTCCGGGTTCCGGGGAGCTGTTTTTT.

This chain links TRBV6-5 with TRBJ1-1; D is unresolved. Germline CDR1 reads MNHEY; CDR2 reads SVGAGI. The V gene lost 5 bases and the J gene lost 5 bases, with 15 bases spanning the gap. CDR3 size: 14 residues. The DNA for the CDR3 is TGTGCCAGCAGTCAACCCCTTAGAAAGACTGAAGCTTTCTTT. This translates into CASSQPLRKTEAFF.

The V and J genes are TRBV29-1 and TRBJ1-2; the match to TRBD1 covers 7 bases. The length of the CDR3 is 12 residues. V gave up 8 bases and J gave up 3 bases; unmatched junction bases: 6. From germline, CDR1 is SQVTM and CDR2 ANQGSEA. The DNA of the CDR3 is TGCAGCACGGGGACAGTGGACTATGGCTACACCTTC. Translation: CSTGTVDYGYTF.

The chain couples TRBV2 to TRBJ1-5, with unresolved D. Germline V gene lookup returns CDR1 SNHLY and CDR2 FYNNEI. V was pared by 10 bases and J by 5 bases, with 15 bases between. This CDR3 spans 13 amino acids. This chain's CDR3 is CATVRENHQPQHF. For the CDR3, the DNA is TGTGCCACCGTCCGGGAGAATCATCAGCCCCAGCATTTT. Combining the CDR3 with reference TRBV2 and TRBJ1-5 gives the whole variable domain EPEVTQTPSHQVTQMGQEVILRCVPISNHLYFYWYRQILGQKVEFLVSFYNNEISEKSEIFDDQFSVERPDGSNFTLKIRSTKLEDSAMYFCATVRENHQPQHFGDGTRLSIL.

The chain carries TRBV28 and TRBJ2-7; 7 bases fit TRBD1. V shed 2 bases, J shed 2 bases, and the junction held 6 bases outside the gene matches. Germline V gives CDR1 MDHEN, CDR2 SYDVKM. The length of the CDR3 is 15 residues. For the CDR3, the DNA is TGTGCCAGCAGTTTAGGAGACAGGGACCCCTACGAGCAGTACTTC. Protein sequence: CASSLGDRDPYEQYF.

The J gene is TRBJ2-5, the V gene TRBV15, with 14 bases aligning to TRBD2. Germline CDR1 reads LNHNV; CDR2 reads YYDKDF (reference sequence). Trimming at V came to 7 bases and at J to 1 base, leaving 14 bases not matched to a gene. The CDR3 loop spans 19 amino acids. The DNA of the CDR3 is TGTGCCACCACCCCGTCCGGACTAGCGGGGGGCACCATCCAAGAGACCCAGTACTTC. As protein: CATTPSGLAGGTIQETQYF.

This rearrangement joins TRBV7-9 to TRBJ1-3; D perhaps matches TRBD1 (5 bases). The V gene lost 0 bases and the J gene lost 9 bases, with 12 bases spanning the gap. The CDR3 consists of 14 residues. Germline CDR1 and CDR2: SEHNR and FQNEAQ (reference sequence). CDR3: CASSLAIVGGTIYF. The CDR3 DNA follows: TGTGCCAGCAGCTTAGCGATCGTGGGGGGCACCATATATTTT.

The V gene is TRBV19, the J gene TRBJ1-3; 10 positions match TRBD1. Germline V gene lookup returns CDR1 LNHDA and CDR2 SQIVND (reference sequence). The CDR3 has 17 residues. V gave up 5 bases and J gave up 2 bases; unmatched junction bases: 9. The CDR3 loop reads CASSSRKTGGPGNTIYF. As DNA, the CDR3 is TGTGCCAGTAGTTCTCGCAAGACAGGGGGCCCTGGAAACACCATATATTTT.

The chain carries TRBV13 and TRBJ2-1; D uncertain. CDR3 length equals 12 residues. V was clipped by 1 base and J by 12 bases, with 10 bases between them. Per the germline V gene, CDR1 is PRHDT and CDR2 is FYEKMQ (reference sequence). CDR3 sequence reads: CASSLDPVRQFF. CDR3 in DNA: TGTGCCAGCAGCTTAGATCCGGTGCGGCAGTTCTTC.

The chain is built from TRBV19 and TRBJ1-3; no firm D call. Trimming stripped 4 bases from V and 0 bases from J, with 13 bases between. The CDR3 is 16 amino acids. Germline CDR1 reads LNHDA; CDR2 reads SQIVND (reference sequence). The CDR3 nucleotides are TGTGCCAGTAGTACTCCAGGATCCTTCTCTGGAAACACCATATATTTT. This sequence encodes CASSTPGSFSGNTIYF.

As to this clone: The same CDR3 arises from other DNA sequences in this sample as well. J is TRBJ2-7 and V is TRBV18; 8 bases line up with TRBD1. Germline loops: CDR1 KGHSH, CDR2 LQKENI. Germline trimming cut 6 bases from V and 5 bases from J; bases unmatched to any gene: 6. The CDR3 totals 13 residues. CDR3: CASSPDRGNEQYF. In DNA form, the CDR3 reads TGTGCCAGCTCGCCAGACAGGGGAAACGAGCAGTACTTC.

The V call is TRBV29-1, the J call TRBJ2-1, with 15 bases identical to TRBD2. The germline V gene encodes CDR1 SQVTM and CDR2 ANQGSEA. This CDR3 is 18 amino acids long. The V and J ends lost 4 bases and 5 bases, in that order; junction bases with no gene match: 12. This CDR3 reads CSVVRRTSGGARNNEQFF. The CDR3 DNA sequence: TGCAGCGTTGTTCGTCGGACTAGCGGGGGGGCCAGGAACAATGAGCAGTTCTTC.

The J gene is TRBJ1-2, the V gene TRBV6-1; D call uncertain. The CDR3 totals 15 residues. Per the germline V gene, CDR1 is MNHNS and CDR2 is SASEGT. V lost 1 base and J lost 6, with 15 bases in between. CDR3 residues: CASSEGATAMDGYTF. CDR3 sequence (DNA): TGTGCCAGCAGTGAAGGGGCAACGGCTATGGATGGCTACACCTTC.

The chain links TRBV19 to TRBJ2-1; 7 bases line up with TRBD2. The V segment lost 1 base and the J segment 15 bases; nucleotides outside the gene matches: 6. This CDR3 has 12 residues. CDR1 is LNHDA, CDR2 SQIVND, per germline (reference sequence). CDR3 nucleotide sequence: TGTGCCAGTAGTATAGTCGGGGGGAGGTGGTTCTTC. This encodes CASSIVGGRWFF. Filled out from reference TRBV19 and TRBJ2-1, the complete variable domain reads DGGITQSPKYLFRKEGQNVTLSCEQNLNHDAMYWYRQDPGQGLRLIYYSQIVNDFQKGDIAEGYSVSREKKESFPLTVTSAQKNPTAFYLCASSIVGGRWFFGPGTRLTVL.

In DNA form, the CDR3 reads TGTGCCAGCAGCCCTCGGACAGGGTACACACCCCACACCGGGGAGCTGTTTTTT. Encoded protein: CASSPRTGYTPHTGELFF. The gene calls are TRBV7-9 and TRBJ2-2; 8 nucleotides align to TRBD1. CDR1 and CDR2 (germline): SEHNR, FQNEAQ (reference sequence). There are 18 residues in the CDR3. The junction had 14 bases not matched to a gene; V was cut back by 5 bases and J by 3 bases. Full variable domain (outside the CDR3, taken from reference TRBV7-9 and TRBJ2-2): DTGVSQNPRHKITKRGQNVTFRCDPISEHNRLYWYRQTLGQGPEFLTYFQNEAQLEKSRLLSDRFSAERPKGSFSTLEIQRTEQGDSAMYLCASSPRTGYTPHTGELFFGEGSRLTVL.

The gene calls are TRBV10-3 and TRBJ2-7; 12 bases line up with TRBD2. V lost 6 bases, J lost 2 bases, and 14 bases stayed unmatched. Germline V lookup: CDR1 ENHRY, CDR2 SYGVKD. The CDR3 consists of 18 residues. CDR3: CAISLTSGGAGETYEQYF. CDR3 bases: TGTGCCATCAGCTTGACTAGCGGGGGAGCGGGGGAGACCTACGAGCAGTACTTC.